This T cell receptor beta chain was identified in a study of shared clonotypes between healthy human individuals (dated by TCRdb to the early 2020s). Some background on the complete study: The cohort included three men and two women between 18 and 49 years of age. For each donor, three plates each were used for CD4 naive and CD4 memory, two plates were used for CD8 naive, and one plate was used for CD8 memory. Blood TCR repertoires of a handful of healthy adults were deeply sequenced to estimate repertoire size and the extent of clonotype sharing between individuals. Different laboratories and diverse techniques were used to prepare libraries and sequence TCR repertoires, to increase sequencing depth and limit assay-specific biases. Between about 0.94 and 8.9 billion PBMCs per donor were obtained by leukapheresis.

The donors were healthy, HIV-negative adults who had no recently reported acute infections or vaccinations. Every donor was a Caucasian adult residing in Nashville, Tennessee, USA. CD4+ T cells were enriched through magnetic negative selection, after which naive cells were positively selected on CD45RA and the remaining negative fraction served as the memory subset. Blood was collected by leukapheresis, and PBMCs were isolated by Ficoll-Histopaque density gradient centrifugation and then cryopreserved in liquid nitrogen vapor phase. Purity and quantity of every magnetically sorted T cell population were checked by analytical flow cytometry. Genomic DNA was isolated from each sorted fraction and quantified by UV absorbance on a Nanodrop 2000c. On the study overall, not on this receptor specifically: Estimated clonotype richness was generally larger for naive than for memory subsets. Based on pairwise subsampling, the degree of clonotype sharing among donors was expected to be affected by sequencing depth. Across a few donors, roughly 5.1% of naive CD4, roughly 3.5% of naive CD8, 2.3% of memory CD4, and approximately 0.4% of memory CD8 clonotypes were shared. The genetic and exposure-history diversity represented was limited by the small number of donors. Sampling was limited to blood, and TCR repertoires in tissue likely differ from TCR repertoires in blood. Clonotypes shared by all four sorted-subset donors showed higher generation probabilities than non-shared clonotypes. Even with the large sequencing depth, rarefaction of the sorted-subset datasets indicated that sequencing was incomplete.

Comments on this clone: The antigen it binds to is not known. The record has no base qualities; no much larger clone is one base away.

The CDR3 runs 15 residues from the cysteine to the phenylalanine. Of all the DNA, just the CDR3 is kept, 45 bases in frame from base 1. CDR1 is given as MDHEN and CDR2 as SYDVKM, both from the germline V gene. At the junction V is shortened by 5 bases and J by 8 bases; bases outside the gene matches: 5. Using the deep immunoSEQ assay, multiplex PCR amplified TCR CDR3 regions from genomic DNA. Genomic DNA extracted from each cell subset was distributed evenly over all wells of several immunoSEQ 96-well plates, and each plate served as one replicate. Each replicate PCR for sorted subsets received about 0.2 ug genomic DNA, equal to tens of thousands of T cell genomes. Purified libraries were measured with a Qubit 3.0 fluorometer, size-checked on a Bioanalyzer 2100, and measured again with the KAPA Library Quantification kit. Each immunoSEQ 96-well plate was sequenced on its own single-read 150-cycle Illumina NextSeq 550 flow cell. On the authors' methods: The immunoSEQ output contained only junctional sequences without quality scores, so filtering could not match that applied to full-length reads. Sequences were annotated with PyIR, a Python wrapper for IgBLAST v1.9, and V/J genes and CDR3 were assigned using IMGT germline references. Reads were removed for weak V/J assignments (E-value above 1e-6), missing CDR3, stop codons, out-of-frame junctions, or ambiguous translated residues. V3J clonotypes were defined as sequences sharing the same inferred V gene, J gene, and CDR3 amino acid sequence. Percentage overlap between repertoires was calculated by dividing the number of shared unique clonotypes by the size of the smaller repertoire. Repertoire richness was assessed with RTK rarefaction, the Chao1 estimator, and Recon v2.1 estimates of unobserved clonotypes. OLGA was used to compute generation probabilities for all TCRbeta clonotypes that the gDNA method yielded from a handful of donors. The table comes from immuneACCESS by way of TCRdb, which keeps in-frame sequences with V and J called. Part of the clones is missing from these tables; in studies checked, under half for an unresolved V gene and the rest for unknown reasons. Clone size and the V and J calls come from that table; the DNA yielded D and trimming. For this sample the table gives approximately 1.5 million clones, of which just under 99% were detected only once. The ten most abundant clones make up around 0.33% of the sample.

This receptor chain uses TRBV28 and TRBJ2-4; TRBD2 aligns with 14 central bases. Sample: naive CD4+ T cells sorted from blood. The sample's cell subset or site label, decoded: CD45RA+ positively selected. This receptor was identified in a man aged 25-45 years in good health. The CDR3 region has the sequence CASSATSGRAHIQYF. The nucleotides are TGTGCCAGCAGTGCGACTAGCGGGAGGGCCCACATTCAGTACTTC.